These 21 T cell receptor beta chains came from one sample sequenced in a study of regulatory T cells in long-lasting Graves disease. CDR3-region Arm-PCR and iRepertoire HTBI primers produced the TCR beta libraries. TCRdb recomputed calls from the multiplex PCR reads with MiXCR, one row per CDR3 protein. The table lists a few hundred thousand distinct CDR3 sequences, 16% of them singletons. Time point denoted: newly diagnosed GD, antithyroid drugs for less than 3 months. The TCR library was made from RNA that had been extracted from PBMCs in TRIzol. The data were also submitted as part of a second study, on T cells in Graves' hyperthyroidism and ophthalmopathy.

The input for sequencing was peripheral blood mononuclear cells (PBMCs), taken at new diagnosis, from a patient treated with antithyroid drugs. The origin of the receptors is a woman in her late teens or twenties with Graves disease.

This clonotype has at least ten counts. V is TRBV2 and J is TRBJ2-3; D unclear. V was clipped by 3 bases and J by 2 bases, with 18 bases between them. CDR3 length: 17 amino acids. CDR1 is SNHLY and CDR2 is FYNNEI in the germline V gene. CDR3 amino acids: CASSDSQPLGPTDTQYF. The CDR3 bases are TGTGCCAGCAGTGATTCCCAACCGCTAGGACCCACAGATACGCAGTATTTT. The variable domain in full, completed from reference TRBV2 and TRBJ2-3, reads EPEVTQTPSHQVTQMGQEVILRCVPISNHLYFYWYRQILGQKVEFLVSFYNNEISEKSEIFDDQFSVERPDGSNFTLKIRSTKLEDSAMYFCASSDSQPLGPTDTQYFGPGTRLTVL.

A remark on this clonotype: Likely a read error: the CDR3 ends without its conserved phenylalanine or tryptophan. The V call is TRBV30, the J call TRBJ2-7, with 12 bases that match TRBD2. CDR1 and CDR2 from the germline V gene are GTSNPN and SVGIG (reference sequence). Trimming removed 8 bases from V and 6 bases from J; junction bases left unmatched: 2. This CDR3 region has 11 residues. The CDR3 DNA is TGTGCCCTGACTAGCGGGAGCGAGCAGTACTCC. Protein sequence: CALTSGSEQYS.

Details on this clonotype: A much larger clone differs by one base, so this may be a read error. The chain carries TRBV20-1 and TRBJ2-1; 8 bases are a match to TRBD2. V trimming: 3 bases; J trimming: 10 bases; junction bases outside the gene matches: 8. The CDR3 is 13 amino acids. Germline-derived CDR1 and CDR2 are DFQATT and SNEGSKA (reference sequence). The DNA for the CDR3 is TGCAGTGCTAGTACAGCGGGAGCGGACGAGCAGTTCTTC. Amino acids: CSASTAGADEQFF.

The chain couples TRBV18 to TRBJ1-6; D is perhaps TRBD1 (5 bases). V was trimmed by 2 bases and J by 8 bases, leaving 16 bases between them. The germline V gene encodes CDR1 KGHSH and CDR2 LQKENI. The CDR3 covers 16 residues. CDR3 residues: CASSPGAGRSDSPLHF. The CDR3 DNA sequence: TGTGCCAGCTCACCAGGGGCCGGACGTTCCGATTCACCCCTCCACTTT.

This clonotype was picked up many times. The chain is built from TRBV6-1 and TRBJ2-1, with TRBD2 matching 12 bases. Germline CDR1 MNHNS, CDR2 SASEGT. This CDR3 has 14 residues. The trim removed 8 bases at V and 5 bases at J, leaving 4 bases unmatched. CDR3 DNA sequence: TGTGCCAGCTCCTGGACTAGCGGGAACAATGAGCAGTTCTTC. Translating gives CASSWTSGNNEQFF.

The rearrangement uses TRBV20-1 and TRBJ2-1; a possible D gene is TRBD1 (5 bases). The CDR3 is 13 amino acids. Trimming pared 4 bases from V and 9 bases from J, leaving 16 bases between. Germline CDR1 and CDR2: DFQATT and SNEGSKA (reference sequence). The CDR3 sequence is CSAIRGYFSEQFF. The CDR3 DNA follows: TGCAGTGCTATTAGGGGTTACTTCTCTGAGCAGTTCTTC.

This chain connects TRBV7-9 to TRBJ1-4; TRBD1 might be the D (5 bases). Germline CDR1 reads SEHNR; CDR2 reads FQNEAQ (reference sequence). Trimming stripped 5 bases from V and 5 bases from J, with 12 bases between. The CDR3 totals 14 residues. CDR3 region: CASSQGVGNEKLFF. CDR3 sequence (DNA): TGTGCCAGCAGCCAGGGTGTGGGGAATGAAAAACTGTTTTTT.

Note on this clonotype: A much bigger clone sits one base away, suggesting this may be a read error. The V gene is TRBV28, the J gene TRBJ2-5, with D possibly TRBD2 on 5 matching bases. The V end lost 6 bases, the J end lost 0 bases, and 14 bases lay between the germline ends. This CDR3 comprises 15 residues. Germline loops: CDR1 MDHEN, CDR2 SYDVKM. The CDR3 reads CASRHRRRYQETQYF. DNA for the CDR3: TGTGCCAGCAGACACCGGAGGAGGTACCAAGAGACCCAGTACTTC.

This clonotype was seen only a few times. V usage is TRBV7-2 and J usage is TRBJ1-1; the match to TRBD1 covers 11 bases. The germline CDR1 and CDR2 sequences are SGHTA and FQGNSA. V shed 0 bases, J shed 6 bases, and the junction held 9 bases outside the gene matches. The CDR3 length is 17 residues. CDR3 sequence (DNA): TGTGCCAGCAGCTTAGCTGGGACAGGGGGTTTTCTGGCTGAAGCTTTCTTT. Translated: CASSLAGTGGFLAEAFF.

This clonotype was seen a handful of times. The rearrangement uses TRBV5-5 and TRBJ1-5; TRBD1 matches at 8 bases. This CDR3 spans 15 amino acids. Germline CDR1 is SGHKS and CDR2 is YYEKEE (reference sequence). The ends lost 0 bases at V and 5 bases at J; junction bases unmatched: 4. The CDR3 sequence is CASSLVRDRYQPQHF. CDR3 bases: TGTGCCAGCAGCTTGGTGCGGGACAGGTATCAGCCCCAGCATTTT.

The CDR3: CASSLPGAEAFF. The CDR3, as DNA: TGTGCCAGCAGTTTGCCGGGGGCTGAAGCTTTCTTT. The J gene is TRBJ1-1, the V gene TRBV28, with a tentative D call TRBD1 (5 bases). Deletions cut 3 bases from V and 6 bases from J, with 8 bases between. CDR3 length: 12 amino acids. Germline values: CDR1 MDHEN, CDR2 SYDVKM.

This clonotype was seen many times. The rearrangement links TRBV6-1 to TRBJ2-1; 8 nucleotides line up with TRBD2. Trimming took 4 bases from V and 7 from J; bases not matched to a gene: 18. The CDR3 contains 18 residues. Germline assignment: CDR1 MNHNS and CDR2 SASEGT. This CDR3 is CASSAAYRVAGGSNEQFF. The CDR3 coding sequence is TGTGCCAGCAGTGCCGCCTATCGGGTTGCGGGAGGCAGTAATGAGCAGTTCTTC.

This clonotype has ten or more counts. The chain couples TRBV28 to TRBJ1-2; the D gene is possibly TRBD1 (5 bases). The germline V gene encodes CDR1 MDHEN and CDR2 SYDVKM. This CDR3 has 15 amino acids. The V end was cut by 2 bases, the J end by 0 bases, with 10 bases between. CDR3 in DNA: TGTGCCAGCAGTTTACGGGGGACGGCTAACTATGGCTACACCTTC. It encodes CASSLRGTANYGYTF.

This clonotype was counted many times. The chain recombines TRBV20-1 with TRBJ2-5, with 12 bases that match TRBD2. V lost 4 bases, J lost 5 bases, and 5 bases stayed unmatched. CDR3 length: 14 residues. CDR1 and CDR2 from the germline V gene are DFQATT and SNEGSKA (reference sequence). The DNA for the CDR3 is TGCAGTGCTAAGACTAGCGGGAGCCTGGAGACCCAGTACTTC. It translates to CSAKTSGSLETQYF.

This rearrangement joins TRBV20-1 to TRBJ2-2; 7 bases fit TRBD1. The CDR3 runs to 19 residues. V shed 2 bases and J 0 bases; nucleotides not matched to a gene: 15. In germline, CDR1 is DFQATT, CDR2 SNEGSKA (reference sequence). The CDR3 loop is CSARIISARQGANTGELFF. CDR3 nucleotides: TGCAGTGCTAGAATCATCTCCGCTAGACAGGGCGCGAACACCGGGGAGCTGTTTTTT.

This clonotype was seen many times. This rearrangement joins TRBV29-1 to TRBJ2-3; no clear D. Germline CDR1 SQVTM, CDR2 ANQGSEA. The V end lost 5 bases, the J end lost 2 bases, and 11 bases lay between the germline ends. This CDR3 contains 13 residues. The CDR3 here is CSVSPRLTDTQYF. The DNA for the CDR3 is TGCAGCGTTTCCCCTAGGCTCACAGATACGCAGTATTTT.

Notes on this clonotype: Since the CDR3 does not end with the conserved phenylalanine or tryptophan, this likely comes from a read error. This chain connects TRBV29-1 to TRBJ2-7, with D maybe TRBD2 (5 bases). Germline V gene lookup returns CDR1 SQVTM and CDR2 ANQGSEA. The V end was cut by 7 bases, the J end by 2 bases, with 15 bases between. This CDR3 is 13 amino acids long. CDR3 sequence: CSAEAAGTYEQYL. CDR3 DNA sequence: TGCAGCGCCGAAGCAGCCGGGACCTACGAGCAGTACCTC.

The V and J genes are TRBV20-1 and TRBJ2-7, with 10 positions matching TRBD2. The J segment lost 2 bases and the V segment lost 1 base, leaving 11 bases of the junction unmatched. Germline V gives CDR1 DFQATT, CDR2 SNEGSKA (reference sequence). This CDR3 is 17 amino acids long. For the CDR3, the DNA is TGCAGTGCTAGAGGTCCTAGCGGGAGTATTATAACCTACGAGCAGTACTTC. Translating gives CSARGPSGSIITYEQYF.

At least ten counts were recorded for this clonotype. The rearrangement links TRBV6-5 to TRBJ2-7, with a weak D call TRBD2 (5 bases). The CDR3 totals 15 residues. CDR1 is MNHEY and CDR2 is SVGAGI in the germline V gene. Trimming took 0 bases from V and 3 from J, leaving 12 bases between them. The CDR3 is CASSYSPGTYYEQYF. CDR3 nucleotides: TGTGCCAGCAGTTACTCACCGGGAACTTACTACGAGCAGTACTTC.

This clonotype was detected only a few times. The chain has TRBV10-3 and TRBJ2-5; 8 nucleotides align to TRBD1. The V gene end was trimmed by 6 bases and the J gene end by 6 bases; junction bases not matched to a gene: 15. Germline loops: CDR1 ENHRY, CDR2 SYGVKD. CDR3 length equals 16 residues. This chain's CDR3 is CAISSPDTGGKKTQYF. The CDR3 DNA is TGTGCCATCAGCTCCCCGGACACAGGGGGTAAAAAGACCCAGTACTTC.

The CDR3 DNA is TGCGCCAGCAGCCTCCCACAGGGGATGGGCGGGGAGCTGTTTTTT. This translates into CASSLPQGMGGELFF. The chain is built from TRBV5-1 and TRBJ2-2, with 7 bases identical to TRBD1. Looked up from germline, CDR1 is SGHRS and CDR2 is YFSETQ. J was trimmed by 7 bases and V by 4 bases; bases with no gene match: 10. The CDR3 sequence is 15 residues long.